These 3 T cell receptor beta chains came from one sample sequenced in a study of regulatory T cells in long-lasting Graves disease (dated by TCRdb to the early 2020s). This specimen's time point label, interpreted: persistent/refractory GD, antithyroid drugs over 5 years with positive TRAb. RNA was extracted from PBMCs in TRIzol for both TCR sequencing and RNA sequencing. Libraries were made using multiplex PCR. Sequencing was performed on an Illumina HiSeq 4000. To build TCR beta libraries, CDR3 regions were amplified by Arm-PCR using iRepertoire HTBI primers. TCRdb handled the public reads itself, with Q25 trimming in fastp and clone calling in MiXCR, and kept productive beta chains. One record per CDR3 amino acid sequence lists the most common genes and DNA. This sample gives roughly 400,000 distinct CDR3 sequences in total; roughly a fifth of them show up just once. 14% of the sample is taken by the ten largest.

Sample: peripheral blood mononuclear cells (PBMCs), taken when the disease was refractory, from a patient treated with antithyroid drugs. The receptor source for this set is a female donor with Graves disease.

To note about this clonotype: A much larger clone is a single base away; this may be a read error. V usage is TRBV27 and J usage is TRBJ1-4; 7 nucleotides align to TRBD1. This CDR3 has 15 residues. J gave up 8 bases and V 3 bases, and 9 bases lay outside the gene matches. CDR1 MNHEY and CDR2 SMNVEV come from the germline V gene (reference sequence). CDR3 sequence (DNA): TGTGCCAGCAGTTTTGCGGAGGGGACAGAAGAAAAACTGTTTTTT. Amino acids: CASSFAEGTEEKLFF.

This clonotype has ten or more counts. The chain has TRBV6-1 and TRBJ2-7; 8 bases agree with TRBD1. J was trimmed by 0 bases and V by 6 bases; bases with no gene match: 4. Germline V gene lookup returns CDR1 MNHNS and CDR2 SASEGT. The CDR3 has 14 amino acids. The CDR3 loop is CASRSGQGSYEQYF. The CDR3 DNA is TGTGCCAGCAGATCAGGACAGGGCTCCTACGAGCAGTACTTC.

The genes are TRBV5-6 and TRBJ2-5, with D uncertain. CDR1 is SGHDT, CDR2 YYEEEE, per germline. V was clipped by 4 bases and J by 5 bases, with 15 bases between them. The CDR3 loop spans 14 amino acids. This chain's CDR3 is CASSIPDLGETQYF. Written as DNA, the CDR3 is TGTGCCAGCAGCATCCCAGATTTGGGGGAGACCCAGTACTTC.